This TCR beta chain was captured by sequencing in a study of T and B cells in COVID-19 patients. BIOMED2 TRB-A/B primer pools were used in multiplex TRB PCR. TCRdb itself ran the multiplex PCR reads through MiXCR, one entry per CDR3 protein. Of 15,000 or so distinct CDR3 sequences in the sample, roughly a quarter were seen once. Germline V gene lookup returns CDR1 SGHTA and CDR2 FQGNSA. V lost 4 bases and J lost 7, with 2 bases in between. The CDR3 consists of 11 residues. Blood genomic DNA input for TRB amplification was roughly 230-550 ng. What was sequenced was blood. The chain recombines TRBV7-2 with TRBJ1-6; no clear D gene. This TCR came from a human donor who had recovered from COVID-19. The CDR3 is CASSSNSPLHF. DNA of the CDR3: TGTGCCAGCAGCTCGAATTCACCCCTCCACTTT.